Each of the 8 T cell receptor beta chains below was sequenced from the same sample in a study of vaccination and CD4 T cells after COVID-19. Stated treatment: 10-day PBMC culture with coronavirus spike peptide pools or control peptides (ViraFEST assay). The antigens for these receptors are not known. Cultured CD4+ T cell DNA underwent sequencing with the Oncomine TCR Beta short-read assay. TCRdb re-called the PCR reads through MiXCR, storing one row per CDR3 protein. The table records more than 15,000 distinct CDR3 sequences, 54% of them present only once. Sequencing was performed on cultured CD4+ T cells from blood, taken after SARS-CoV-2 vaccination. These receptors were obtained from a human donor with COVID-19.

The CDR3 reads CASSPNSGGGTSTDTQYF. CDR3 sequence (DNA): TGTGCCAGCAGCCCTAATAGCGGGGGGGGTACTAGCACAGATACGCAGTATTTT. The chain uses TRBV4-2 and TRBJ2-3; 11 bases are a match to TRBD2. Per the germline V gene, CDR1 is LGHNA and CDR2 is YNFKEQ. J lost 0 bases, V lost 4 bases, and 9 bases had no gene match. The CDR3 consists of 18 residues.

V gene TRBV5-1 combines with J gene TRBJ2-2, with a weak D call TRBD2 (7 bases). V was shortened by 2 bases and J by 7 bases, with 12 bases between the two germline ends. Germline CDR1 SGHRS, CDR2 YFSETQ. The CDR3 has 14 residues. This CDR3 reads CASSLPGGNGELFF. The CDR3 DNA sequence: TGCGCCAGCAGCTTACCGGGGGGCAACGGGGAGCTGTTTTTT.

CDR3 region: CASSDSLYGYTF. For the CDR3, the DNA is TGTGCCAGCAGTGACAGCCTCTATGGCTACACCTTC. The rearrangement uses TRBV6-2 or TRBV6-3 and TRBJ1-2; possible D gene TRBD1, 5 bases. Germline values: CDR1 MNHEY, CDR2 SVGEGT. This CDR3 is built from 12 residues. Trimming stripped 5 bases from V and 4 bases from J, with 8 bases between.

This clonotype was observed a few times. This chain uses TRBV12-3 or TRBV12-4 with TRBJ2-5; 8 nucleotides agree with TRBD2. Unmatched junction bases numbered 13, after V lost 9 bases and J lost 7 bases. The CDR3 runs to 14 residues. The CDR3 DNA is TGTGCCAGTGGGTCTCCGGGACTAGGCGCGACCCAGTACTTC. Its translation is CASGSPGLGATQYF.

Notes on this clonotype: The junction differs from germline at one of its ends, possibly a read error. The genes are TRBV7-8 and TRBJ1-5, with D hard to call. Germline CDR1 SGHVS, CDR2 FQNEAQ. The CDR3 has 15 amino acids. CDR3 nucleotides: TGTGCCGGCAGCCCAACACCGGGTAGCAATCAGCCCCAGCATTTT. This gives the protein CAGSPTPGSNQPQHF. The entire variable domain, with the rest obtained from reference TRBV7-8 and TRBJ1-5, is as follows: GAGVSQSPRYKVAKRGQDVALRCDPISGHVSLFWYQQALGQGPEFLTYFQNEAQLDKSGLPSDRFFAERPEGSVSTLKIQRTQQEDSAVYLCAGSPTPGSNQPQHFGDGTRLSIL.

This clonotype was counted only a few times. This rearrangement joins TRBV6-1 to TRBJ2-7; 9 nucleotides line up with TRBD1. The length of the CDR3 is 13 residues. Germline trimming cut 4 bases from V and 7 bases from J; bases unmatched to any gene: 5. Looked up from germline, CDR1 is MNHNS and CDR2 is SASEGT. Here the CDR3 DNA reads TGTGCCAGCAGTGCGACAGGGGGAGGGGAGCAGTACTTC. This codes for CASSATGGGEQYF.

V and J are TRBV19 and TRBJ1-2, with 8 bases identical to TRBD1. CDR3 size: 13 residues. Germline CDR1 and CDR2: LNHDA and SQIVND (reference sequence). J lost 7 bases, V lost 5 bases, and 6 bases had no gene match. In DNA, the CDR3 is TGTGCCAGTAGTGGACAGGGACTCGCTGGCTACACCTTC. It encodes CASSGQGLAGYTF.

The V call is TRBV5-4, the J call TRBJ1-6; D possibly corresponds to TRBD1 (6 bases). Per germline, CDR1 SGHNT and CDR2 YYREEE (reference sequence). V was trimmed by 0 bases and J by 3 bases, leaving 16 bases between them. This CDR3 is 18 amino acids long. CDR3 sequence (DNA): TGTGCCAGCAGCTTGGTACAGGGCAGTCAGCTCTATAATTCACCCCTCCACTTT. Translated: CASSLVQGSQLYNSPLHF.